Listed here is a single TCR beta chain. The data derive from a study of blood T cell repertoires in COVID-19. As for the study in general: Samples came from the United States, Italy and Spain, spanning acute and convalescent COVID-19.

Per the original methods: Amplification of reference gene primers provided the estimated nucleated cell counts. TCRdb's copy holds only in-frame clones and misses some; the assay was immunoSEQ multiplex PCR. V, J and clone size are those of that table, while D and trimming were read from the DNA. The repertoire has roughly 250,000 clones, roughly four fifths of them found once; the top ten carry around 12%. This CDR3 comprises 13 residues. Between the trimmed V and J ends, which lost 0 bases and 5 bases, there was a span of 9 bases. CDR1 is SGDLS, CDR2 YYNGEE, per germline. The clonotype comes from a woman aged 55-75 years with active or convalescent COVID-19. Sequencing was performed on peripheral blood. The chain joins TRBV9 to TRBJ2-7, with unresolved D. The CDR3 here is CASSVGLSDEQYF. The CDR3 DNA is TGTGCCAGCAGCGTAGGCCTTAGTGACGAGCAGTACTTC.